This T cell receptor (beta chain) was obtained from a study of a mutant IDH1 vaccine in newly diagnosed glioma. Only in-frame clones appear in the TCRdb table, and some are missing; sequencing was by immunoSEQ multiplex PCR. Here the sample spans 33,000 or so clones, 60% to 80% being singletons. Of note for this clone: Its antigen is undetermined.

Time point denoted: week 35, safety follow-up. Vaccination used 300 ug of mutant IDH1 20-mer peptide per dose, with topical imiquimod. The CDR3 is 13 amino acids. V was trimmed by 4 bases and J by 0 bases, leaving 6 bases between them. Germline loops: CDR1 SGHTA, CDR2 FQGNSA. This TCR derives from a woman younger than 45 with glioma. Some clones in this sample may be carry-over from other donors' samples. The specimen comprised PBMCs, sampled from a glioma patient whose treatment included an IDH1 peptide vaccine. This sequence joins TRBV7-2 and TRBJ1-1; D not certain. CDR3 bases: TGTGCCAGCAGCTGGATCATGAACACTGAAGCTTTCTTT. Protein: CASSWIMNTEAFF.